A single sample is the source of the 15 T cell receptor beta chains below, sequenced in a study of blood T cell repertoires in COVID-19. Profiling relied on immunoSEQ multiplex PCR, and the TCRdb table lists in-frame clones only, not all of them. Altogether about 270,000 clones are present, under 95% being singletons, with the ten largest covering roughly 2.9%. Sequenced: PBMCs or T cells enriched from blood (not recorded which). Every receptor here comes from a man between 35 and 55 years old who had been exposed to COVID-19.

The chain employs TRBV3-1 (or the pseudogene TRBV3-2) and TRBJ1-2, with 7 bases lining up with TRBD1. The CDR3 is 14 amino acids. Germline-derived CDR1 and CDR2 are LGHDT and YNNKEL (reference sequence). With 1 base clipped from V and 8 bases from J, the junction kept 7 bases outside the gene matches. This CDR3 reads CASSQGGGRRGYTF. The CDR3, as DNA: TGTGCCAGCAGCCAAGGAGGGGGCCGTAGAGGCTACACCTTC.

The CDR3 nucleotides are TGTGCCAGTAGTGCAACCGGGACTAGCGGTTCCAATGAGCAGTTCTTC. Its translation is CASSATGTSGSNEQFF. V and J are TRBV19 and TRBJ2-1; 11 bases align to TRBD2. V shed 5 bases and J 6 bases; nucleotides not matched to a gene: 9. The germline gives CDR1 LNHDA, CDR2 SQIVND (reference sequence). The CDR3 sequence is 16 residues long.

CDR3 loop: CAWATGGVNYGYTF. DNA of the CDR3: TGTGCCTGGGCCACAGGAGGGGTTAACTATGGCTACACCTTC. This chain joins TRBV30 and TRBJ1-2; TRBD1 is a possible D gene (5 bases). Germline V CDR1 and CDR2: GTSNPN, SVGIG (reference sequence). The V end lost 5 bases, the J end lost 1 base, and 14 bases lay between the germline ends. The CDR3 runs 14 residues.

The chain links TRBV19 to TRBJ1-5, with TRBD1 as a possible D gene (6 bases). V lost 0 bases, J lost 7 bases, and 19 bases lay in between. The CDR3 sequence is 17 residues long. CDR1 and CDR2 (germline): LNHDA, SQIVND (reference sequence). The CDR3 sequence: CASSIDSGGLGNQPQHF. The CDR3 bases are TGTGCCAGTAGTATAGACTCGGGGGGGCTTGGGAACCAGCCCCAGCATTTT.

The chain carries TRBV28 and TRBJ1-6; D call uncertain. CDR1 and CDR2 from the germline V gene are MDHEN and SYDVKM. V dropped 2 bases and J dropped 0 bases, with 11 bases sitting between them. This CDR3 region has 17 residues. This CDR3 reads CASSLEAGSSYNSPLHF. CDR3 nucleotide sequence: TGTGCCAGCAGTTTAGAGGCGGGGAGCTCCTATAATTCACCCCTCCACTTT.

The table lists this clone with a count of one. The V call is TRBV3-1 (or the pseudogene TRBV3-2), the J call TRBJ1-6; 10 bases are shared with TRBD1. J lost 3 bases, V lost 7 bases, and 6 bases had no gene match. Germline V gene data show CDR1 as LGHDT and CDR2 as YNNKEL (reference sequence). This CDR3 region has 16 residues. The CDR3 DNA is TGTGCCAGCACCCCGACAGGGGGCAACTATAATTCACCCCTCCACTTT. It specifies CASTPTGGNYNSPLHF.

The J gene is TRBJ2-7, the V gene TRBV29-1, with 7 nucleotides matching TRBD2. The V gene end was trimmed by 4 bases and the J gene end by 3 bases; junction bases not matched to a gene: 9. The germline V gene has CDR1 SQVTM and CDR2 ANQGSEA. This CDR3 has 14 residues. The CDR3 DNA is TGCAGCGTTGCGGGGGAGGGCCGAAACTACGAGCAGTACTTC. Translated: CSVAGEGRNYEQYF.

This clone has only a few counts. The chain has TRBV6-4 and TRBJ2-3, with unresolved D. Germline CDR1 reads MRHNA; CDR2 reads SNTAGT. The CDR3 totals 14 residues. V was trimmed by 6 bases and J by 2 bases, leaving 12 bases between them. CDR3 sequence (DNA): TGTGCCAGCAGCCCCGCACACACCACAGATACGCAGTATTTT. This sequence encodes CASSPAHTTDTQYF.

J is TRBJ1-1 and V is TRBV28; 7 nucleotides agree with TRBD1. Losses at the gene ends were 6 bases for V and 5 bases for J; bases not matched to a gene: 12. The germline CDR1 and CDR2 sequences are MDHEN and SYDVKM. There are 15 residues in the CDR3. CDR3 loop: CASRTGVEISTEAFF. CDR3 sequence (DNA): TGTGCCAGCAGAACAGGGGTCGAAATTAGTACTGAAGCTTTCTTT.

This clone has just one count. The chain is built from TRBV7-6 and TRBJ2-1; 8 bases match TRBD2. V shed 5 bases and J 0 bases; nucleotides not matched to a gene: 3. Per the germline V gene, CDR1 is SGHVS and CDR2 is FNYEAQ. The CDR3 has 15 residues. This chain's CDR3 is CASSPGLDSYNEQFF. The CDR3 DNA sequence: TGTGCCAGCAGCCCGGGACTAGACTCCTACAATGAGCAGTTCTTC.

The chain has TRBV27 and TRBJ2-2; D is unclear. The CDR3 is 12 amino acids. V was trimmed by 3 bases and J by 7 bases, leaving 6 bases between them. Germline loops: CDR1 MNHEY, CDR2 SMNVEV (reference sequence). DNA of the CDR3: TGTGCCAGCAGTTTTAGGAGCGGGGAGCTGTTTTTT. Protein product: CASSFRSGELFF.

This chain links TRBV30 with TRBJ1-2; 7 bases are shared with TRBD1. Germline lookup yields CDR1 GTSNPN and CDR2 SVGIG (reference sequence). Losses at the gene ends were 4 bases for V and 8 bases for J; bases not matched to a gene: 10. This CDR3 is 13 amino acids long. CDR3 amino acids: CAWKKKGGGGYTF. As DNA, the CDR3 is TGTGCCTGGAAGAAAAAAGGGGGCGGCGGCTACACCTTC.

V gene TRBV9 combines with J gene TRBJ1-5; D gene uncertain. There are 13 residues in the CDR3. Between the trimmed V and J ends, which lost 0 bases and 4 bases, there was a span of 5 bases. CDR1 is SGDLS and CDR2 is YYNGEE in the germline V gene. Written as DNA, the CDR3 is TGTGCCAGCAGCGTAGAGCCGAATCAGCCCCAGCATTTT. Amino acids: CASSVEPNQPQHF.

The CDR3 protein is CASSGGARGDTIYF. The CDR3 DNA follows: TGTGCCAGCAGCGGGGGGGCTCGAGGGGACACCATATATTTT. The J gene is TRBJ1-3, the V gene TRBV28; TRBD1 is a possible D gene (6 bases). Trimming cost V 6 bases and J 8 bases, with 17 bases left between them. The CDR3 loop spans 14 amino acids. Per the germline V gene, CDR1 is MDHEN and CDR2 is SYDVKM.

J is TRBJ2-7 and V is TRBV11-2; TRBD1 matches at 7 bases. Germline CDR1 SGHAT, CDR2 FQNNGV. Trimming took 5 bases from V and 0 from J; bases not matched to a gene: 16. The CDR3 consists of 18 residues. CDR3 sequence (DNA): TGTGCCAGCAGCCCCAGAACCAACAGGGGCCTCAGCTCCTACGAGCAGTACTTC. It is translated as CASSPRTNRGLSSYEQYF.